This is a list of T cell receptor beta chains from one sample in a study of cytomegalovirus exposure and HLA in healthy donors. Sequencing was performed with immunoSEQ multiplex PCR; in TCRdb, only in-frame clones are kept and a portion is missing. The data show 150,000 to 200,000 clones, with 80% to 85% seen just once and under 0.9% held by the top ten. Sequencing was carried out using PBMCs. The receptors here all came from a young woman in good health and CMV-seronegative. The CDR3 runs from the conserved cysteine through the conserved F or W. A D gene is named only where the DNA matches it firmly. The size entry is marked missing in some rows and otherwise reads once, few, many or a size class.

D gene	J gene	clone size	V gene	CDR3 DNA	CDR3 protein
NA	TRBJ2-5	NA	TRBV7-8	TGTGTCAGCAGCTTCCTTCCAGGGTCGGAGACCCAGTACTTC	CVSSFLPGSETQYF
TRBD2	TRBJ2-5	NA	TRBV4-1	TGCGCCAGCAGCCCGGGACTAGCGGGGAAGGAGGAGACCCAGTACTTC	CASSPGLAGKEETQYF
NA	TRBJ1-2	NA	TRBV10-1	TGCGCCAGCAGTGAGTCGAGGACAGACTATGGCTACACCTTC	CASSESRTDYGYTF
TRBD2	TRBJ2-1	once	TRBV7-8	TGTGCCAGCAGCTTACGCTTAGCGGGGTACGGCTCCTACAATGAGCAGTTCTTC	CASSLRLAGYGSYNEQFF
TRBD2	TRBJ2-3	NA	TRBV15	TGTGCCACCAGCAGAGCTAGCGGGAGGGCCTCCCCAGATACGCAGTATTTT	CATSRASGRASPDTQYF
NA	TRBJ1-6	NA	TRBV30	TGTGCCTGGAGTCCACAGAGAACCCTCCACTTT	CAWSPQRTLHF
NA	TRBJ1-2	NA	TRBV5-1	TGCGCCAGCAGCTTGAAGGGCAGGGGAAGTGGCTACACCTTC	CASSLKGRGSGYTF
NA	TRBJ1-5	NA	TRBV7-9	TGTGCCAGCAGCTTAGGGGCCCACAATCAGCCCCAGCATTTT	CASSLGAHNQPQHF
NA	TRBJ1-5	few	TRBV21-1	TGTGCCAGCAGCAAAGAAGCCAGGGTCCGACAGCCCCAGCATTTT	CASSKEARVRQPQHF
NA	TRBJ2-7	few	TRBV7-8	TGTGCCAGCAGCTTAGTCTTCTACGAGCAGTACTTC	CASSLVFYEQYF
NA	TRBJ1-5	NA	TRBV4-1	TGCGCCAGCAGCCAAGATCGGGTGAATCAGCCCCAGCATTTT	CASSQDRVNQPQHF